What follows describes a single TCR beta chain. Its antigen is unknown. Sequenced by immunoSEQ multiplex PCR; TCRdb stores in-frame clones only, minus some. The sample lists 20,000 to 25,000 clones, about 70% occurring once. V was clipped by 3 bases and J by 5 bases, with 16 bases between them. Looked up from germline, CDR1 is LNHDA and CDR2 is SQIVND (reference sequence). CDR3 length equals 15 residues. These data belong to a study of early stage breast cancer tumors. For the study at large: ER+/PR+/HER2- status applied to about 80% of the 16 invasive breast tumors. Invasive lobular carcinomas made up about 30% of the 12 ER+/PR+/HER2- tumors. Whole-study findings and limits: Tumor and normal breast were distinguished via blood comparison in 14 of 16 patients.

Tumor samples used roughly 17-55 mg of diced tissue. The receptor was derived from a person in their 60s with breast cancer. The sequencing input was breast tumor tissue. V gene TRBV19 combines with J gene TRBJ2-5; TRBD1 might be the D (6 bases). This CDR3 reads CASSITLQGWETQYF. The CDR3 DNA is TGTGCCAGTAGTATTACACTCCAGGGGTGGGAGACCCAGTACTTC.